A selection of T cell receptor beta chains follows, all from one sample in a study of T cells in localized non-small cell lung cancer. Here immunoSEQ multiplex PCR was the method, and the copy in TCRdb shows in-frame clones only, minus some. The table has several thousand clones, under 60% seen once. The sample consisted of lymph node tissue, taken before any cancer treatment. The origin of the receptors is a male donor older than 55 with stage I squamous cell lung carcinoma. CDR3s include the opening cysteine and the closing phenylalanine or tryptophan. The D gene is left open where the match is weak. Some rows have no size entry. The others give once, few or many, or a class for an expanded clone.

V gene,D gene,CDR3 length,clone size,J gene,CDR3 protein,CDR3 DNA
TRBV23-1,.,14,.,TRBJ2-7,CASSQGTLSYEQYF,TGCGCCAGCAGCCAAGGTACGTTGAGCTACGAGCAGTACTTC
TRBV28,TRBD1,13,.,TRBJ1-2,CASSLGGGNGYTF,TGTGCCAGCAGTTTAGGAGGGGGCAATGGCTACACCTTC
TRBV18,.,15,.,TRBJ2-2,CASSPRGFNTGELFF,TGTGCCAGCTCACCACGAGGATTTAACACCGGGGAGCTGTTTTTT
TRBV25-1,TRBD1,17,.,TRBJ2-5,CASSEWTGTGAGETQYF,TGTGCCAGCAGTGAATGGACCGGGACAGGGGCAGGGGAGACCCAGTACTTC
TRBV29-1,TRBD1,13,.,TRBJ2-7,CSVRGQFSYEQYF,TGCAGCGTTCGGGGACAGTTCTCCTACGAGCAGTACTTC
TRBV9,.,16,.,TRBJ2-1,CATALGLTPSYNEQFF,TGTGCCACGGCTTTGGGTCTGACCCCCTCCTACAATGAGCAGTTCTTC
TRBV19,.,14,.,TRBJ2-5,CASSITGLWETQYF,TGTGCCAGTAGTATCACAGGGCTCTGGGAGACCCAGTACTTC
TRBV30,TRBD1,12,.,TRBJ1-2,CAWVRGRNGYTF,TGTGCCTGGGTAAGGGGGCGGAATGGCTACACCTTC
TRBV9,TRBD2,16,medium-sized,TRBJ2-3,CASSPGTSGATDTQYF,TGTGCCAGCAGCCCTGGGACTAGCGGAGCCACAGATACGCAGTATTTT
TRBV6-8,TRBD1,15,.,TRBJ2-3,CASSYSGQGTDTQYF,TGTGCCAGCAGTTACTCCGGACAGGGAACAGATACGCAGTATTTT
TRBV28,.,13,.,TRBJ1-1,CASSGQRNTEAFF,TGTGCCAGCAGTGGACAGCGGAACACTGAAGCTTTCTTT
TRBV19,.,11,.,TRBJ2-7,CASSNRSEQYF,TGTGCCAGTAGTAATCGATCCGAGCAGTACTTC
TRBV23-1,.,18,.,TRBJ2-7,CASSQSYVGKTESYEQYF,TGCGCCAGCAGTCAATCGTACGTGGGAAAGACGGAATCCTACGAGCAGTACTTC
TRBV27,.,17,.,TRBJ2-5,CASSLSSGLGSGETQYF,TGTGCCAGCAGTTTATCATCGGGGTTAGGGTCGGGAGAGACCCAGTACTTC
TRBV18,.,16,few,TRBJ1-3,CASSPQGQDSGNTIYF,TGTGCCAGCTCACCACAGGGACAAGACTCTGGAAACACCATATATTTT
TRBV10-3,.,13,.,TRBJ1-5,CAISESDYQPQHF,TGTGCCATCAGTGAGTCGGACTATCAGCCCCAGCATTTT
TRBV9,TRBD1,15,.,TRBJ1-1,CASSVDGQGNTEAFF,TGTGCCAGCAGCGTCGACGGACAGGGGAACACTGAAGCTTTCTTT
TRBV6-8,TRBD1,17,.,TRBJ2-1,CASSLRPGTGGWNEQFF,TGTGCCAGCAGTTTAAGACCCGGGACAGGGGGCTGGAATGAGCAGTTCTTC
TRBV28,TRBD2,16,.,TRBJ2-1,CASSNLAGSSYNEQFF,TGTGCCAGCAGTAACCTAGCGGGGAGCTCCTACAATGAGCAGTTCTTC
TRBV25-1,TRBD2,14,.,TRBJ2-5,CASSDPSGVETQYF,TGTGCCAGCAGTGACCCGAGCGGGGTAGAGACCCAGTACTTC
TRBV14,.,17,.,TRBJ1-1,CASSPPVRGANRTEAFF,TGTGCCAGCTCACCCCCCGTCAGGGGCGCAAACAGGACTGAAGCTTTCTTT
TRBV29-1,TRBD1,13,.,TRBJ1-3,CSVTGQVGNTIYF,TGCAGCGTGACGGGACAGGTTGGAAACACCATATATTTT
TRBV2,TRBD2,15,.,TRBJ2-3,CASKLRREEADTQYF,TGTGCCAGCAAATTGAGGCGGGAGGAGGCAGATACGCAGTATTTT